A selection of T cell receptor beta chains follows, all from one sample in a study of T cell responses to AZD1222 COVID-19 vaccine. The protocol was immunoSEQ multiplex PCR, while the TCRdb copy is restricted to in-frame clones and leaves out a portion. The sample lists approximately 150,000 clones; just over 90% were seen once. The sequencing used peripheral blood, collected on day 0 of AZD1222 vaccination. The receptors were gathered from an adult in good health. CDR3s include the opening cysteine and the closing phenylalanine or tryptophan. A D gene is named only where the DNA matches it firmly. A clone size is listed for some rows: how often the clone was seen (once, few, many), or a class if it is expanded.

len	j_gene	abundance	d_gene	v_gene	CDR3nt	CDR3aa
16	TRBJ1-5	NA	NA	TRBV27	TGTGCCAGCAGTCCAGCCCAGGGGACCGGCAATCAGCCCCAGCATTTT	CASSPAQGTGNQPQHF
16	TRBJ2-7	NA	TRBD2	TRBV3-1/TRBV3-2	TGTGCCAGCAGCCAAGTCGCCGGGACTAGCGTGAACGAGCAGTACTTC	CASSQVAGTSVNEQYF
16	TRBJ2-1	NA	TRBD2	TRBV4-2	TGTGCCAGCAGCCAAGACGGCCTAGCGGGTGTGGATGAGCAGTTCTTC	CASSQDGLAGVDEQFF
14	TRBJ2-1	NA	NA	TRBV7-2	TGTGCCAGCAGCTTAGGGATAGGGTACAATGAGCAGTTCTTC	CASSLGIGYNEQFF
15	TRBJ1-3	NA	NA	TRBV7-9	TGTGCCAGCAGCTTAAACTCCAACTCTGGAAACACCATATATTTT	CASSLNSNSGNTIYF
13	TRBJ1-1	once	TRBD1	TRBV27	TGTGCCAGCAGTTCACAGGGGCGGACTGAAGCTTTCTTT	CASSSQGRTEAFF
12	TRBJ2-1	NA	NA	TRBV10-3	TGTGCCACAGGGACTGCCCACAATGAGCAGTTCTTC	CATGTAHNEQFF
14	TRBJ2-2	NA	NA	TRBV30	TGTGCCTGGAGTGCAAGGGTTCGGACCGGGGAGCTGTTTTTT	CAWSARVRTGELFF
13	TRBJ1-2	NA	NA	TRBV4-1	TGCGCCAGCAGCCAACAGGGGAGGATGGACTACACCTTC	CASSQQGRMDYTF
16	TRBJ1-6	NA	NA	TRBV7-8	TGTGCCAGCAGCTTAGCGTGGCTTATTGGCAGTTCACCCCTCCACTTT	CASSLAWLIGSSPLHF
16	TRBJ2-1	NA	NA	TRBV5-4	TGTGCCAGCAGCAGTGGGACTCTCCGATCCTACAATGAGCAGTTCTTC	CASSSGTLRSYNEQFF
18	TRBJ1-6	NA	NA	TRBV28	TGTGCCAGCAGCTCCATCGGGGGGGACACGAACCCTAATTCACCCCTCCACTTT	CASSSIGGDTNPNSPLHF
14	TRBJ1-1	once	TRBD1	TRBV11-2	TGTGCCAGCAGCTTACCCCGGGACAGGGCGGCCGCTTTCTTT	CASSLPRDRAAAFF
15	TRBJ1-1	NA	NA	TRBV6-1	TGTGCCAGCAGTGAACTGGTTTGGATGAACACTGAAGCTTTCTTT	CASSELVWMNTEAFF
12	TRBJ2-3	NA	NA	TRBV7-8	TGTGCCAGCAGCCTTCCGGGGGATACGCAGTATTTT	CASSLPGDTQYF
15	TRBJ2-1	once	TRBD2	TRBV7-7	TGTGCCAGCAGCTTAGCGGCGACTAGCGGCAATGAGCAGTTCTTC	CASSLAATSGNEQFF
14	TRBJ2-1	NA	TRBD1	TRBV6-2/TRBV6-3	TGTGCCAGCAGTTACTCCTACAGGGGGCATGAGCAGTTCTTC	CASSYSYRGHEQFF
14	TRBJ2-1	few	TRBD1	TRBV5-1	TGCGCCAGCAGCTTGACAGGGGGGTACAATGAGCAGTTCTTC	CASSLTGGYNEQFF
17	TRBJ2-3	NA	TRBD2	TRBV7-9	TGTGCCAGCAGCTCAAGGATAGGACTAGCGGGCACAGATACGCAGTATTTT	CASSSRIGLAGTDTQYF
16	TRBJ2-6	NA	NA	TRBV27	TGTGCCAGCAGTCCAATACAGGGAATTGGGGCCAACGTCCTGACTTTC	CASSPIQGIGANVLTF
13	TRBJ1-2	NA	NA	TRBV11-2	TGTGCCAGCAGCCAGGGAATGGGGTATGGCTACACCTTC	CASSQGMGYGYTF
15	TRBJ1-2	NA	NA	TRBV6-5	TGTGCCAGCAGTTACTCGACGGGGGGCGCAGGAGGCTACACCTTC	CASSYSTGGAGGYTF
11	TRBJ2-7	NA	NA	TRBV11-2	TGTGCCAGCAGCGCCTCCTACGAGCAGTACTTC	CASSASYEQYF
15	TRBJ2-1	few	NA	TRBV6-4	TGTGCCAGCAGTGTTGAGGAGGGGTATCCCAATGAGCAGTTCTTC	CASSVEEGYPNEQFF
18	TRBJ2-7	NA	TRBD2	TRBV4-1	TGCGCCAGCAGCCAAGGCGGGACTAGCGGAAGCGGGCCCTACGAGCAGTACTTC	CASSQGGTSGSGPYEQYF
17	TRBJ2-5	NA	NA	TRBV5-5	TGTGCCAGCAGCTTGGAAATGGCGACAGGCCTCCAAGAGACCCAGTACTTC	CASSLEMATGLQETQYF
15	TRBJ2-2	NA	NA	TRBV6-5	TGTGCCAGCAGTTACAACGGGGCGATGTCCGGGGAGCTGTTTTTT	CASSYNGAMSGELFF
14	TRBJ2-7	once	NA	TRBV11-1	TGTGCCAGCAGCTTCTGGGGTGATCGGGGTGAGCAGTACTTC	CASSFWGDRGEQYF
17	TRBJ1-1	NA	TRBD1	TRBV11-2	TGTGCCAGCAGCTTAGGGGTTCAGGGGGCGAGGGGCACTGAAGCTTTCTTT	CASSLGVQGARGTEAFF
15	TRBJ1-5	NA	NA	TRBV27	TGTGCCAGCAGAGAACAGGGTAGCCGCAATCAGCCCCAGCATTTT	CASREQGSRNQPQHF
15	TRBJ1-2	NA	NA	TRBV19	TGTGCCAGTAGTATGAGAGGCAAATTGAACTATGGCTACACCTTC	CASSMRGKLNYGYTF
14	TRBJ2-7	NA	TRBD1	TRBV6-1	TGTGCCAGCAGTGAGGGACAGTTGAGCTACGAGCAGTACTTC	CASSEGQLSYEQYF